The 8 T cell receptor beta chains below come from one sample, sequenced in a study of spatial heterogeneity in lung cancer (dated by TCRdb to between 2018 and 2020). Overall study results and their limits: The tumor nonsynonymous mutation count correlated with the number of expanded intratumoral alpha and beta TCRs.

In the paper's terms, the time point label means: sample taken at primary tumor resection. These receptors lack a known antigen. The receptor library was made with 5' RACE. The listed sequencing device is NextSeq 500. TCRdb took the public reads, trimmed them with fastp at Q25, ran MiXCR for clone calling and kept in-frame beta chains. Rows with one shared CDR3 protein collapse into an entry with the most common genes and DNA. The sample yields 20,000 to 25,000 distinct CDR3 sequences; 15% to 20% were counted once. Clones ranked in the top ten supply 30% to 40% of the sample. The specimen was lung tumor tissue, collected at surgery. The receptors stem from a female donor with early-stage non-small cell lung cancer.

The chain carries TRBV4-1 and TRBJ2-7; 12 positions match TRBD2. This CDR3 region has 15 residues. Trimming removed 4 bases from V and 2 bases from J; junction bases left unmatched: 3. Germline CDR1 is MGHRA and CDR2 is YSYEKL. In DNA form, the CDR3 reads TGCGCCAGCAGCCCTCGACTAGCGGGAGCCTACGAGCAGTACTTC. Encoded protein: CASSPRLAGAYEQYF.

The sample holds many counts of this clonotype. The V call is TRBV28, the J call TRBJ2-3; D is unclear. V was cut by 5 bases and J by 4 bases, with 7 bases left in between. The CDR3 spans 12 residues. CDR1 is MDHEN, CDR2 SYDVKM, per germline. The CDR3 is CASSLGADTQYF. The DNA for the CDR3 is TGTGCCAGCAGTCTTGGGGCAGATACGCAGTATTTT.

The CDR3 DNA is TGTGCCAGCAGCCAGACGCGACTAGCGGGAGGGCGCGAGCAGTACTTC. Residues: CASSQTRLAGGREQYF. The chain employs TRBV3-1 and TRBJ2-7, with TRBD2 matching 14 bases. The CDR3 has 16 amino acids. V dropped 3 bases and J dropped 6; count of bases not matched to a gene: 7. From germline, CDR1 is LGHDT and CDR2 YNNKEL (reference sequence).

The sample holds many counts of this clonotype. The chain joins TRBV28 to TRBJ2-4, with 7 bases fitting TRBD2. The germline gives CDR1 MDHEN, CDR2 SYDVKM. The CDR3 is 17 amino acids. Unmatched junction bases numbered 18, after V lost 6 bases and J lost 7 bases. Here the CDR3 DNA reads TGTGCCAGCAGCCCCCAGTGGGAGGGCCTATCAGGCAACATTCAGTACTTC. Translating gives CASSPQWEGLSGNIQYF.

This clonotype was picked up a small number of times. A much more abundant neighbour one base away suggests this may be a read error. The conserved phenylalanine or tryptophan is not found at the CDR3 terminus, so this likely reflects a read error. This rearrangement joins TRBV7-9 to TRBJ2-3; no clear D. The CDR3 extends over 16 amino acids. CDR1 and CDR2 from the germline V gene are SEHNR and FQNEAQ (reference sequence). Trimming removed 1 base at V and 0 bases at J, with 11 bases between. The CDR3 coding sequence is TGTGCCAGCAGCTTAGAAGGCCACGGTAGCACAGATACGCAGTATTTG. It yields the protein CASSLEGHGSTDTQYL.

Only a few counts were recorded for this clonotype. The CDR3 nucleotides are TGCAGCGTTGTGGCTAGCGGGAGAGGTGGGACCCAGTACTTC. This gives the protein CSVVASGRGGTQYF. This sequence joins TRBV29-1 and TRBJ2-5; 10 nucleotides align to TRBD2. The length of the CDR3 is 14 residues. CDR1 is SQVTM and CDR2 is ANQGSEA in the germline V gene. J was trimmed by 7 bases and V by 4 bases; bases with no gene match: 9.

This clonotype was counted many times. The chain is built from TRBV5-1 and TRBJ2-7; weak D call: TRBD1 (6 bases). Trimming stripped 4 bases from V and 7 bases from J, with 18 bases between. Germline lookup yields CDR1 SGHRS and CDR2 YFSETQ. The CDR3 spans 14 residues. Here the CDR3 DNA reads TGCGCCAGCAGCCCGACAGGCGGGTTCGAGGAGCAGTACTTC. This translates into CASSPTGGFEEQYF.

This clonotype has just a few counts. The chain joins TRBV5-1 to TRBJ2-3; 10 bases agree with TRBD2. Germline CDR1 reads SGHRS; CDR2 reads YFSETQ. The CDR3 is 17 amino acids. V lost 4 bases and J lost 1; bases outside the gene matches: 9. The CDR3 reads CASSPGVAGGRTDTQYF. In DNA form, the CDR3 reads TGCGCCAGCAGCCCTGGGGTAGCGGGAGGACGCACAGATACGCAGTATTTT.